This T cell receptor beta chain comes out of a study of T cell responses to AZD1222 COVID-19 vaccine. Points from the study as a whole: Baseline seropositivity occurred in only six AZD1222 recipients. Reports say nearly half of spike-specific TCRs go after unmutated variant regions. Clonal diversity may have been underestimated in mostly white British donors.

Sequenced by immunoSEQ multiplex PCR; TCRdb stores in-frame clones only, minus some. The sample contains some 94,000 clones, 87% of which appear only once. Comments on this clone: The antigen is not known.

CDR3 length equals 12 residues. Germline CDR1 is LNHDA and CDR2 is SQIVND (reference sequence). Trimming cost V 8 bases and J 0 bases, with 8 bases left between them. The J gene is TRBJ2-7, the V gene TRBV19, with D perhaps TRBD2 (5 bases). Sample: peripheral blood, taken on day 0 of AZD1222 vaccination. The receptor was derived from an adult in good health. The CDR3 reads CASSRDSYEQYF. CDR3 in DNA: TGTGCCAGTTCACGGGACTCCTACGAGCAGTACTTC.